This record covers a single T cell receptor (beta chain). Per germline, CDR1 ENHRY and CDR2 SYGVKD. The V gene lost 2 bases and the J gene lost 10 bases, with 15 bases spanning the gap. The CDR3 spans 14 residues. The data were obtained in a study of CD8 T cells in Susac syndrome. RNA, at roughly 0.45 to 1 ug, was reverse transcribed with random hexamers. Via MiXCR, TCRdb re-called the immunoSEQ multiplex PCR reads, giving one row per CDR3 protein. This table has about 150,000 distinct CDR3 sequences, about 94% appearing once. The sample comprised CD8+ T cells from PBMCs. The source of this sequence is a human donor with multiple sclerosis. The rearrangement joins TRBV10-3 to TRBJ2-1, with D possibly TRBD1 on 5 matching bases. CDR3 loop: CAISEGADTREQFF. The DNA for the CDR3 is TGTGCCATCAGTGAGGGGGCAGATACGCGGGAGCAGTTCTTC.